The clone carrying this T cell receptor (beta chain) came up a few times. Its cognate antigen is unknown. The data are from a study of T cell repertoires in cytomegalovirus infection. Study overall: In public TCR beta signatures, there were indications of both CMV infection and matching HLA type. General observations from the study: Individuals carrying CMV plus the relevant HLA were identified by cumulative frequency of public TCR beta families.

The germline V gene has CDR1 LNHDA and CDR2 SQIVND (reference sequence). The CDR3 is made up of 15 amino acids. The V gene lost 5 bases and the J gene lost 6 bases, with 16 bases spanning the gap. Each CDR3 protein is one row after TCRdb ran MiXCR on the reads. The sample lists some 590,000 distinct CDR3 sequences; just under 40% were seen once. The material was cultured PBMCs, obtained from culture after CMV antigen stimulation. This chain connects TRBV19 to TRBJ1-4; D is undetermined. The receptor's source is a human donor in good health (CMV status not recorded). Some clones in this sample may be carry-over from other donors' samples. For the CDR3, the DNA is TGTGCCAGTAGTCCCTGGACGGGTGGGGATGAAAAACTGTTTTTT. It yields the protein CASSPWTGGDEKLFF.